This TCR beta chain was observed in a study of response to subunit inactivated influenza vaccine. Overall study findings and caveats: With each seasonal influenza vaccination, the authors suggested, few new T cells are recruited.

A note on this clonotype: Its specificity is not known.

CDR3 length: 15 amino acids. Germline V gene data show CDR1 as SGHKS and CDR2 as YYEKEE (reference sequence). Between the trimmed V and J ends, which lost 4 bases and 4 bases, there was a span of 18 bases. TCRdb reanalysed the RT-PCR reads using MiXCR and keeps one entry per CDR3 protein. The table records 500,000 to 600,000 distinct CDR3 sequences, less than 10% of them present only once. The sequence came from a man aged 45-69 years who received an inactivated influenza vaccine. This rearrangement joins TRBV5-5 to TRBJ2-7, with D possibly TRBD1 on 6 matching bases. The specimen comprised PBMCs from blood, sampled 23 to 25 months after vaccination. The CDR3: CASSPMGQGYYEQYF. CDR3 DNA sequence: TGTGCCAGCAGCCCCATGGGGCAGGGGTATTACGAGCAGTACTTC.